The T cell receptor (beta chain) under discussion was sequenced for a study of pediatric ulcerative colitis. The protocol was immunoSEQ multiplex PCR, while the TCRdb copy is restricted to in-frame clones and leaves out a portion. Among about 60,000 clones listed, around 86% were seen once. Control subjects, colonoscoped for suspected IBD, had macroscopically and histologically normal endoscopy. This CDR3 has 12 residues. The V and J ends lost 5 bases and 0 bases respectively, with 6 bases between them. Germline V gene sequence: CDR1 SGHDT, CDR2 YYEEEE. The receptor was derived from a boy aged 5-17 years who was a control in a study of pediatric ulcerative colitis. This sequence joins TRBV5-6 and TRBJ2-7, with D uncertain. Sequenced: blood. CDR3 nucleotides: TGTGCCAGCAGGGGGTCCTCCTACGAGCAGTACTTC. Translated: CASRGSSYEQYF. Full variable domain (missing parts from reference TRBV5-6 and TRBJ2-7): DAGVTQSPTHLIKTRGQQVTLRCSPKSGHDTVSWYQQALGQGPQFIFQYYEEEERQRGNFPDRFSGHQFPNYSSELNVNALLLGDSALYLCASRGSSYEQYFGPGTRLTVT.